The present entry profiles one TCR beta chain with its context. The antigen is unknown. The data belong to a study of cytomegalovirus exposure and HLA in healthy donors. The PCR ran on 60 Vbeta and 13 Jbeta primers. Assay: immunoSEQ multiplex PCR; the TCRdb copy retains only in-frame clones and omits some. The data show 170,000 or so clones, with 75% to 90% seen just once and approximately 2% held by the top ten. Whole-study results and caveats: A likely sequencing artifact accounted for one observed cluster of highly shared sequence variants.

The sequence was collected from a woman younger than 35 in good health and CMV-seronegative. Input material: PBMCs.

The CDR3 nucleotides are TGTGCCAGCGTGACAGTACCTAATGAAAAACTGTTTTTT. Residues: CASVTVPNEKLFF. The chain employs TRBV6-1 and TRBJ1-4; D might be TRBD1 (5 bases). The CDR3 is 13 amino acids. Looked up from germline, CDR1 is MNHNS and CDR2 is SASEGT. The V and J ends lost 8 bases and 3 bases respectively, with 10 bases between them.